The following is a T cell receptor beta chain sequence with its context. The entry originates in a study of synovial regulatory T cells in juvenile arthritis. The CDR3 has 18 residues. No DNA is given. The V gene's germline CDR1 is SGHTA and CDR2 FQGNSA. Method: immunoSEQ multiplex PCR; TCRdb's copy keeps in-frame clones and lacks some. This table holds 6,800 or so clones. Specimen: Treg cells from blood. Subset reported: remaining (HLA-DR-negative) circulating blood Treg cells. The clonotype was recovered from a donor between 2 and 29 years old with juvenile idiopathic arthritis. This sequence joins TRBV7-2 and TRBJ2-1; TCRdb outputs TRBD2, but without DNA this stays unchecked. The CDR3 region is CASSPIPRVAGGGNEQFF. Filled out from reference TRBV7-2 and TRBJ2-1, the complete variable domain reads GAGVSQSPSNKVTEKGKDVELRCDPISGHTALYWYRQSLGQGLEFLIYFQGNSAPDKSGLPSDRFSAERTGGSVSTLTIQRTQQEDSAVYLCASSPIPRVAGGGNEQFFGPGTRLTVL.